The next 32 T cell receptor beta chains were all read from a single sample in a study of cytomegalovirus exposure and HLA in healthy donors. 60 Vbeta and 13 Jbeta primers were used in PCR. Measured with immunoSEQ multiplex PCR; TCRdb has only the in-frame clones, and not every one. The data contain roughly 100,000 clones, 78% of them seen just once; the ten biggest clones take up 2.5% to 4%. The sample comprised PBMCs. All receptors come from a woman aged 40 to 49 in good health and CMV-seronegative.

The rearrangement uses TRBV7-2 and TRBJ1-4, with 10 positions matching TRBD1. The V segment lost 5 bases and the J segment 5 bases; nucleotides outside the gene matches: 5. This CDR3 is built from 15 residues. CDR1 and CDR2 (germline): SGHTA, FQGNSA. The CDR3 DNA reads TGTGCCAGCAGCGGTCCGGGACAGGGGAATGAAAAACTGTTTTTT. Translated: CASSGPGQGNEKLFF.

The rearrangement uses TRBV27 and TRBJ2-2; a weak D match, TRBD1 (5 bases). Germline V gives CDR1 MNHEY, CDR2 SMNVEV (reference sequence). The CDR3 runs 13 residues. Trimming took off 10 bases at V and 6 bases at J, with 15 bases between the two ends. CDR3 sequence: CATGQVGPGELFF. The CDR3 nucleotides are TGTGCCACCGGACAAGTTGGGCCCGGGGAGCTGTTTTTT.

This clone was seen once. The V gene is TRBV4-2, the J gene TRBJ1-1; TRBD1 agrees at 7 bases. Germline V gives CDR1 LGHNA, CDR2 YNFKEQ. The CDR3 loop spans 15 amino acids. V gave up 4 bases and J gave up 6 bases; unmatched junction bases: 11. CDR3 residues: CASSPPDRREPEAFF. CDR3 in DNA: TGTGCCAGCAGCCCCCCGGACAGGCGGGAACCTGAAGCTTTCTTT.

The chain uses TRBV19 and TRBJ1-5, with no clear D. There are 18 residues in the CDR3. Germline loops: CDR1 LNHDA, CDR2 SQIVND (reference sequence). Trimming cost V 5 bases and J 0 bases, with 20 bases left between them. The DNA for the CDR3 is TGTGCCAGTAGTTTGAAGGGTATCGGGAGTTATAGCAATCAGCCCCAGCATTTT. This encodes CASSLKGIGSYSNQPQHF.

This rearrangement joins TRBV9 to TRBJ2-7; 10 bases line up with TRBD2. CDR1 is SGDLS and CDR2 is YYNGEE in the germline V gene. The V segment lost 0 bases and the J segment 10 bases; nucleotides outside the gene matches: 4. This CDR3 contains 13 residues. Here the CDR3 DNA reads TGTGCCAGCAGCGTAGCTAGCGGGAGTTCTCAGTACTTC. Residues: CASSVASGSSQYF. Based on the CDR3 plus reference TRBV9 and TRBJ2-7, the full variable domain is DSGVTQTPKHLITATGQRVTLRCSPRSGDLSVYWYQQSLDQGLQFLIQYYNGEERAKGNILERFSAQQFPDLHSELNLSSLELGDSALYFCASSVASGSSQYFGPGTRLTVT.

The V gene is TRBV28, the J gene TRBJ1-2; 10 bases map to TRBD1. The CDR3 contains 15 residues. Germline loops: CDR1 MDHEN, CDR2 SYDVKM. V was pared by 3 bases and J by 7 bases, with 8 bases of the junction left unmatched. This CDR3 is CASSFPGGTGVGYTF. As DNA, the CDR3 is TGTGCCAGCAGTTTCCCTGGGGGGACAGGGGTTGGCTACACCTTC.

In this sample, this clone turned up a few times. V gene TRBV5-6 combines with J gene TRBJ2-2; D is ambiguous. Between the trimmed V and J ends, which lost 1 base and 9 bases, there was a span of 7 bases. Looked up from germline, CDR1 is SGHDT and CDR2 is YYEEEE. The CDR3 loop spans 12 amino acids. The CDR3 sequence is CASSLSNWELFF. The CDR3 nucleotides read TGTGCCAGCAGCTTGTCTAACTGGGAGCTGTTTTTT.

The count of this clone is one. The rearrangement links TRBV28 to TRBJ2-7; 9 bases line up with TRBD1. V gave up 6 bases and J gave up 2 bases; unmatched junction bases: 8. The CDR3 contains 15 residues. Per germline, CDR1 MDHEN and CDR2 SYDVKM. CDR3: CASRLRTGAPYEQYF. The CDR3 DNA reads as TGTGCCAGCAGGCTCCGGACAGGGGCTCCCTACGAGCAGTACTTC.

The chain recombines TRBV28 with TRBJ2-5, with TRBD2 matching over 7 bases. V gave up 3 bases and J gave up 4 bases; unmatched junction bases: 8. The CDR3 is 15 amino acids. The germline V gene has CDR1 MDHEN and CDR2 SYDVKM. The CDR3 reads CASSFPQRDRETQYF. CDR3 nucleotide sequence: TGTGCCAGCAGTTTCCCCCAGCGGGATCGAGAGACCCAGTACTTC.

V usage is TRBV27 and J usage is TRBJ2-1; TRBD2 aligns across 15 bases. Germline lookup yields CDR1 MNHEY and CDR2 SMNVEV (reference sequence). The CDR3 length is 19 residues. V was clipped by 5 bases and J by 0 bases; unmatched bases: 8. CDR3 nucleotides: TGTGCCAGCAGTCCCGGGACTAGCGGGAGGTTGAGCTCCTACAATGAGCAGTTCTTC. Protein product: CASSPGTSGRLSSYNEQFF.

This clone has a single count. The chain recombines TRBV30 with TRBJ1-5, with 7 bases matching TRBD1. The CDR3 sequence is 15 residues long. Trimming took 3 bases from V and 1 from J; bases not matched to a gene: 6. Germline V lookup: CDR1 GTSNPN, CDR2 SVGIG (reference sequence). CDR3 amino acids: CAWRRQGWSNQPQHF. The CDR3 nucleotides are TGTGCCTGGAGGAGACAGGGATGGAGCAATCAGCCCCAGCATTTT.

The rearrangement joins TRBV5-1 to TRBJ1-1; TRBD1 might be the D (6 bases). V shed 4 bases and J shed 7 bases, with 17 bases lying between them. CDR1 and CDR2 (germline): SGHRS, YFSETQ. CDR3 length: 14 amino acids. The CDR3 loop is CASSTRTGTREAFF. In DNA form, the CDR3 reads TGCGCCAGCAGCACACGAACCGGGACACGTGAAGCTTTCTTT.

This clone occurred a few times. V usage is TRBV6-6 and J usage is TRBJ2-3, with 14 positions matching TRBD2. Per germline, CDR1 MNHNY and CDR2 SVGAGI (reference sequence). There are 14 residues in the CDR3. V was clipped by 5 bases and J by 5 bases; unmatched bases: 0. Written as DNA, the CDR3 is TGTGCCAGCAGTGGACTAGCGGGAGGAGATACGCAGTATTTT. Its protein is CASSGLAGGDTQYF.

The gene calls are TRBV6-1 and TRBJ2-1, with D maybe TRBD2 (6 bases). V was trimmed by 3 bases and J by 9 bases, leaving 9 bases between them. Looked up from germline, CDR1 is MNHNS and CDR2 is SASEGT. The CDR3 spans 12 residues. The CDR3 sequence is CASSETRGEQFF. CDR3 bases: TGTGCCAGCAGTGAGACTAGGGGTGAGCAGTTCTTC.

The chain joins TRBV6-4 to TRBJ2-3, with 8 bases fitting TRBD2. The length of the CDR3 is 18 residues. Germline values: CDR1 MRHNA, CDR2 SNTAGT. The trim removed 3 bases at V and 0 bases at J, leaving 11 bases unmatched. The CDR3 protein is CASSEGASGSPSTDTQYF. CDR3 in DNA: TGTGCCAGCAGTGAAGGGGCTAGCGGGTCCCCTAGCACAGATACGCAGTATTTT.

The rearrangement joins TRBV29-1 to TRBJ2-1, with a tentative D call TRBD2 (5 bases). This CDR3 spans 14 amino acids. Per the germline V gene, CDR1 is SQVTM and CDR2 is ANQGSEA. V was clipped by 5 bases and J by 3 bases, with 14 bases between them. The CDR3 reads CSVSFLAGYNEQFF. DNA of the CDR3: TGCAGCGTTTCATTCCTAGCTGGCTACAATGAGCAGTTCTTC.

The V and J genes are TRBV28 and TRBJ1-6; perhaps TRBD1 as D (6 bases). V lost 8 bases and J lost 6, with 8 bases in between. The CDR3 is 12 residues long. Looked up from germline, CDR1 is MDHEN and CDR2 is SYDVKM. As DNA, the CDR3 is TGTGCCAGCTCCAGGGGTAATTCACCCCTCCACTTT. Its translation is CASSRGNSPLHF.

V and J are TRBV9 and TRBJ1-6, with 9 bases aligning to TRBD1. V trimming: 3 bases; J trimming: 9 bases; junction bases outside the gene matches: 4. The germline CDR1 and CDR2 sequences are SGDLS and YYNGEE. There are 14 residues in the CDR3. CDR3 sequence reads: CASSGGTGLSPLHF. CDR3 bases: TGTGCCAGCAGCGGAGGGACAGGGCTTTCACCCCTCCACTTT.

This sequence joins TRBV19 and TRBJ2-1; 10 positions agree with TRBD2. This CDR3 is built from 13 residues. CDR1 and CDR2 from the germline V gene are LNHDA and SQIVND (reference sequence). With V trimmed by 6 bases and J by 6 bases, 2 bases remained unmatched. DNA of the CDR3: TGTGCCAGTAGCCTAGCGGGGGCCAATGAGCAGTTCTTC. This gives the protein CASSLAGANEQFF. Full variable domain (remainder filled in from reference TRBV19 and TRBJ2-1): DGGITQSPKYLFRKEGQNVTLSCEQNLNHDAMYWYRQDPGQGLRLIYYSQIVNDFQKGDIAEGYSVSREKKESFPLTVTSAQKNPTAFYLCASSLAGANEQFFGPGTRLTVL.

The rearrangement uses TRBV4-1 and TRBJ2-7; D is undetermined. V shed 5 bases and J shed 3 bases, with 14 bases lying between them. This CDR3 is 14 amino acids long. Germline values: CDR1 MGHRA, CDR2 YSYEKL. The chain's CDR3 is CASSDDGVIYEQYF. Written as DNA, the CDR3 is TGCGCCAGCAGCGATGACGGAGTAATCTACGAGCAGTACTTC.

The J gene is TRBJ2-3, the V gene TRBV29-1; TRBD1 might be the D (5 bases). The CDR3 is made up of 11 amino acids. Trimming removed 6 bases at V and 10 bases at J, with 14 bases between. Germline V gene sequence: CDR1 SQVTM, CDR2 ANQGSEA. The CDR3 DNA reads TGCAGCGTGCGCAGGGCCGTGGCGCAGTATTTT. Amino acid sequence: CSVRRAVAQYF.

The rearrangement links TRBV28 to TRBJ2-1; D not resolved. The CDR3 runs 12 residues. The V gene's germline CDR1 is MDHEN and CDR2 SYDVKM. V was clipped by 4 bases and J by 4 bases, with 5 bases between them. The CDR3 sequence: CASSYLYNEQFF. The CDR3 DNA reads TGTGCCAGCAGTTATCTATACAATGAGCAGTTCTTC.

The chain employs TRBV7-9 and TRBJ1-4; weak D call: TRBD1 (5 bases). From germline, CDR1 is SEHNR and CDR2 FQNEAQ (reference sequence). There are 15 residues in the CDR3. V was pared by 5 bases and J by 8 bases, with 18 bases between. CDR3 coding DNA: TGTGCCAGCAGCCCGGAGGGCAGGGCGAGGGAAAAACTGTTTTTT. Protein product: CASSPEGRAREKLFF.

The chain uses TRBV14 and TRBJ2-7, with D possibly being TRBD2 (9 bases). Germline values: CDR1 SGHDN, CDR2 FVKESK. V gave up 2 bases and J gave up 5 bases, with 43 bases separating them. The CDR3 consists of 24 residues. As DNA, the CDR3 is TGTGCCAGCAGCCAAAATCGATGGGCAGGGGGCATTTGGGGTAGCGGGAGCCCTCTGAACGAGCAGTACTTC. As protein: CASSQNRWAGGIWGSGSPLNEQYF.

This clone came up a few times. The gene calls are TRBV15 and TRBJ2-3; 8 nucleotides agree with TRBD1. The germline CDR1 and CDR2 sequences are LNHNV and YYDKDF (reference sequence). Losses at the gene ends were 2 bases for V and 3 bases for J; bases not matched to a gene: 4. The CDR3 consists of 15 residues. The CDR3 bases are TGTGCCACCAGCAGACCTACAGGGGGTACAGATACGCAGTATTTT. The encoded protein is CATSRPTGGTDTQYF.

In regard to this clone: A read error may account for a junction end that differs from germline. V is TRBV7-9 and J is TRBJ1-4, with 7 bases aligning to TRBD1. Germline CDR1 is SEHNR and CDR2 is FQNEAQ (reference sequence). The length of the CDR3 is 14 residues. The CDR3 spells CVSSLGQDNEKLFF. Written as DNA, the CDR3 is TGTGTCAGCAGCCTAGGACAGGATAATGAAAAACTGTTTTTT.

CDR3 loop: CASSLGTSVEDTQYF. CDR3 DNA: TGTGCCAGCAGCTTAGGGACTAGCGTGGAAGATACGCAGTATTTT. The chain has TRBV7-9 and TRBJ2-3; 9 bases map to TRBD2. In germline, CDR1 is SEHNR, CDR2 FQNEAQ (reference sequence). V lost 1 base, J lost 5 bases, and 4 bases stayed unmatched. The CDR3 length is 15 residues.

The CDR3 bases are TGTGCCAGCAGTGAACTACGCAGAAAGGGGGTCATTCAGTACTTC. Translated, it gives CASSELRRKGVIQYF. The V gene is TRBV6-1, the J gene TRBJ2-4, with D possibly being TRBD1 (6 bases). Trimming pared 2 bases from V and 9 bases from J, leaving 17 bases between. Germline V gene lookup returns CDR1 MNHNS and CDR2 SASEGT. The CDR3 spans 15 residues.

The chain has TRBV7-6 and TRBJ2-1, with 7 bases identical to TRBD1. The CDR3 runs to 16 residues. In germline, CDR1 is SGHVS, CDR2 FNYEAQ. The J segment lost 2 bases and the V segment lost 1 base, leaving 5 bases of the junction unmatched. CDR3 DNA sequence: TGTGCCAGCAGCTTAGGGGGCAGGGGGACCTACAATGAGCAGTTCTTC. Amino acids: CASSLGGRGTYNEQFF.

This chain uses TRBV7-2 with TRBJ2-1; 7 bases are a match to TRBD1. This CDR3 contains 13 residues. With 5 bases clipped from V and 12 bases from J, the junction kept 10 bases outside the gene matches. The germline V gene has CDR1 SGHTA and CDR2 FQGNSA. The CDR3 nucleotides are TGTGCCAGCAGCCTTCTACCCCGGGACAGGCAGTTCTTC. Encoded protein: CASSLLPRDRQFF.

Only a few counts were recorded for this clone. This chain's CDR3 is CASAERGNEQFF. The CDR3 DNA reads as TGTGCCAGCGCAGAACGGGGGAATGAGCAGTTCTTC. The chain uses TRBV6-1 and TRBJ2-1; possibly TRBD2 for D (6 bases). V lost 8 bases to trimming and J lost 7 bases, with 12 bases between them. From germline, CDR1 is MNHNS and CDR2 SASEGT. This CDR3 spans 12 amino acids.

This clone came up a few times. This sequence joins TRBV30 and TRBJ2-2; maybe TRBD2 (6 bases). V lost 5 bases to trimming and J lost 6 bases, with 10 bases between them. CDR1 and CDR2 from the germline V gene are GTSNPN and SVGIG (reference sequence). CDR3 length equals 12 residues. The CDR3 is CAWARGPGELFF. CDR3 sequence (DNA): TGTGCCTGGGCGCGGGGACCCGGGGAGCTGTTTTTT.